One and the same sample provided the 30 T cell receptor beta chains below, sequenced in a study of memory CD4+ T cells and cytomegalovirus serostatus. TCRdb's copy holds only in-frame clones and misses some; the assay was immunoSEQ multiplex PCR. The sample comprises some 46,000 clones, around four fifths of which are singletons, and around 0.61% rests with the top ten. The sort gate was single viable CD3+CD4+CD8-CD45RO+ cells for memory CD4+ T cells. Sequencing input: memory CD4+ T cells from blood. These receptors all come from an adult in good health and CMV-seronegative.

This rearrangement joins TRBV6-1 to TRBJ2-7; D is possibly TRBD1 (5 bases). Germline CDR1 and CDR2: MNHNS and SASEGT. V was trimmed by 3 bases and J by 5 bases, leaving 8 bases between them. CDR3 length equals 12 residues. In DNA form, the CDR3 reads TGTGCCAGCAGTGAGCAGGGCCACGAGCAGTACTTC. It translates to CASSEQGHEQYF.

The chain has TRBV5-5 and TRBJ2-7, with D unresolved. This CDR3 has 12 residues. Trimming pared 0 bases from V and 4 bases from J, leaving 5 bases between. Per the germline V gene, CDR1 is SGHKS and CDR2 is YYEKEE (reference sequence). The CDR3 reads CASSLVLYEQYF. DNA for the CDR3: TGTGCCAGCAGCTTGGTCCTTTACGAGCAGTACTTC. The whole variable domain, remainder taken from reference TRBV5-5 and TRBJ2-7, is DAGVTQSPTHLIKTRGQQVTLRCSPISGHKSVSWYQQVLGQGPQFIFQYYEKEERGRGNFPDRFSARQFPNYSSELNVNALLLGDSALYLCASSLVLYEQYFGPGTRLTVT.

This chain joins TRBV19 and TRBJ2-5; no firm D call. The CDR3 has 16 residues. Germline V gene lookup returns CDR1 LNHDA and CDR2 SQIVND (reference sequence). V lost 1 base and J lost 2, with 14 bases in between. This CDR3 is CASSIGLGVQQETQYF. In DNA, the CDR3 is TGTGCCAGTAGTATAGGTCTCGGAGTTCAACAAGAGACCCAGTACTTC.

This clone was counted a single time. The chain joins TRBV18 to TRBJ1-5; perhaps TRBD1 as D (5 bases). The CDR3 has 14 residues. V dropped 3 bases and J dropped 1 base, with 7 bases sitting between them. CDR1 KGHSH and CDR2 LQKENI come from the germline V gene. CDR3: CASSPGGSNQPQHF. The CDR3 DNA is TGTGCCAGCTCACCGGGGGGAAGCAATCAGCCCCAGCATTTT.

The sample holds a few counts of this clone. The chain recombines TRBV6-5 with TRBJ2-2, with 9 bases identical to TRBD1. V lost 5 bases, J lost 4 bases, and 5 bases stayed unmatched. CDR1 and CDR2 from the germline V gene are MNHEY and SVGAGI. This CDR3 spans 15 amino acids. The CDR3 region has the DNA TGTGCCAGCAGTCGGGGGACAGGGCCCACCGGGGAGCTGTTTTTT. Protein: CASSRGTGPTGELFF.

The rearrangement uses TRBV5-4 and TRBJ1-1; no firm D call. Per germline, CDR1 SGHNT and CDR2 YYREEE (reference sequence). The CDR3 runs to 12 residues. V lost 7 bases and J 1 base, leaving 8 bases between the germline ends. The CDR3 spells CASGLPNTEAFF. The DNA for the CDR3 is TGTGCCAGCGGACTGCCGAACACTGAAGCTTTCTTT. The full variable domain, in which reference TRBV5-4 and TRBJ1-1 provide the parts outside the CDR3, is ETGVTQSPTHLIKTRGQQVTLRCSSQSGHNTVSWYQQALGQGPQFIFQYYREEENGRGNFPPRFSGLQFPNYSSELNVNALELDDSALYLCASGLPNTEAFFGQGTRLTVV.

CDR3 in DNA: TGTGCCAGTAGTATTATTCCCACAGATACGCAGTATTTT. It is translated as CASSIIPTDTQYF. The chain employs TRBV19 and TRBJ2-3; D gene uncertain. Trimming shortened V by 3 bases and J by 2 bases, and 6 bases separated the two germline ends. Per the germline V gene, CDR1 is LNHDA and CDR2 is SQIVND (reference sequence). The CDR3 runs 13 residues.

V gene TRBV5-4 combines with J gene TRBJ2-1; TRBD1 agrees at 7 bases. The CDR3 consists of 15 residues. V was clipped by 0 bases and J by 5 bases; unmatched bases: 5. Germline assignment: CDR1 SGHNT and CDR2 YYREEE (reference sequence). The CDR3 sequence: CASSLGQGEDNEQFF. The DNA of the CDR3 is TGTGCCAGCAGCTTGGGACAGGGTGAAGACAATGAGCAGTTCTTC.

A remark on this clone: Other DNA sequences within the sample encode an identical CDR3. The chain couples TRBV10-2 to TRBJ2-3, with TRBD2 identical over 12 bases. This CDR3 contains 14 residues. Per germline, CDR1 WSHSY and CDR2 SAAADI. The V gene end was trimmed by 9 bases and the J gene end by 1 base; junction bases not matched to a gene: 2. The CDR3 reads CASRLAGGTDTQYF. CDR3 nucleotide sequence: TGCGCCAGTCGACTAGCGGGGGGCACAGATACGCAGTATTTT.

This clone came up a few times. This chain joins TRBV6-8 and TRBJ2-1; D possibly corresponds to TRBD2 (5 bases). The CDR3 is 16 amino acids. Germline V CDR1 and CDR2: MNHGY, SAAAGT. Trimming left V 4 bases short and J 0 bases short, with 13 bases between. The CDR3 spells CASSFLDRGSYNEQFF. CDR3 DNA sequence: TGTGCCAGCAGTTTTCTAGACCGGGGCTCCTACAATGAGCAGTTCTTC.

The genes are TRBV5-1 and TRBJ1-1, with D uncertain. Per the germline V gene, CDR1 is SGHRS and CDR2 is YFSETQ. V shed 6 bases and J shed 1 base, with 10 bases lying between them. The CDR3 length is 13 residues. CDR3 DNA: TGCGCCAGCACCCCGGAGGGGAACACTGAAGCTTTCTTT. It translates to CASTPEGNTEAFF.

The chain joins TRBV29-1 to TRBJ2-7; 9 nucleotides line up with TRBD1. Unmatched junction bases numbered 15, after V lost 4 bases and J lost 2 bases. CDR1 and CDR2 from the germline V gene are SQVTM and ANQGSEA. CDR3 length equals 17 residues. The CDR3 sequence: CSVVGQPPGQGTYEQYF. The CDR3 DNA sequence: TGCAGCGTTGTGGGACAACCTCCGGGACAGGGAACCTACGAGCAGTACTTC.

The J gene is TRBJ1-1, the V gene TRBV18; D is unresolved. The CDR3 is 13 amino acids. V was pared by 5 bases and J by 1 base, with 8 bases between. Looked up from germline, CDR1 is KGHSH and CDR2 is LQKENI. This CDR3 is CASSTDQNTEAFF. Written as DNA, the CDR3 is TGTGCCAGCTCAACAGACCAGAACACTGAAGCTTTCTTT. Looking up the rest from reference TRBV18 and TRBJ1-1 gives the full variable domain: NAGVMQNPRHLVRRRGQEARLRCSPMKGHSHVYWYRQLPEEGLKFMVYLQKENIIDESGMPKERFSAEFPKEGPSILRIQQVVRGDSAAYFCASSTDQNTEAFFGQGTRLTVV.

The J gene is TRBJ2-1, the V gene TRBV7-2; D gene ambiguous. Trimming pared 0 bases from V and 7 bases from J, leaving 13 bases between. The CDR3 is 15 residues long. From germline, CDR1 is SGHTA and CDR2 FQGNSA. As DNA, the CDR3 is TGTGCCAGCAGCTTAGCGCTTTCAACTCGTAATGAGCAGTTCTTC. It yields the protein CASSLALSTRNEQFF. Together with reference TRBV7-2 and TRBJ2-1, the CDR3 gives the full variable domain: GAGVSQSPSNKVTEKGKDVELRCDPISGHTALYWYRQSLGQGLEFLIYFQGNSAPDKSGLPSDRFSAERTGGSVSTLTIQRTQQEDSAVYLCASSLALSTRNEQFFGPGTRLTVL.

The CDR3 bases are TGTGCCAGCTCATCTGTGGGGACAAATCAGCCCCAGCATTTT. Translation gives CASSSVGTNQPQHF. The chain couples TRBV18 to TRBJ1-5; possible D gene TRBD1, 6 bases. The germline V and J ends were trimmed by 5 bases and 4 bases, with 12 bases remaining between them. The germline gives CDR1 KGHSH, CDR2 LQKENI. The CDR3 length is 14 residues.

This clone came up once. The chain links TRBV11-3 to TRBJ2-1; no reliable D call. Germline V gene data show CDR1 as SGHNT and CDR2 as YENEEA. V lost 0 bases and J lost 6, with 9 bases in between. The CDR3 has 14 amino acids. Here the CDR3 DNA reads TGTGCCAGCAGCTTAGATGGTAGGATCAATGAGCAGTTCTTC. Translating it yields CASSLDGRINEQFF.

This clone turned up a few times. V and J are TRBV2 and TRBJ1-1, with a possible D match to TRBD1 (5 bases). This CDR3 region has 12 residues. Trimming took 4 bases from V and 6 from J, leaving 9 bases between them. In germline, CDR1 is SNHLY, CDR2 FYNNEI. CDR3 residues: CASSVLGAEAFF. CDR3 DNA sequence: TGTGCCAGCAGTGTACTGGGGGCTGAAGCTTTCTTT.

The count of this clone is one. The V call is TRBV5-8, the J call TRBJ1-5; 7 bases are shared with TRBD1. This CDR3 has 15 amino acids. The germline gives CDR1 SGHTS, CDR2 YDEGEE. Trimming at V came to 1 base and at J to 6 bases, leaving 7 bases not matched to a gene. CDR3 residues: CASSLHTGVSQPQHF. As DNA, the CDR3 is TGTGCCAGCAGCTTGCATACAGGGGTGAGTCAGCCCCAGCATTTT.

Regarding this clone: Other DNA sequences in this specimen translate into the identical CDR3. V gene TRBV7-3 combines with J gene TRBJ1-1, with 7 bases identical to TRBD1. Losses at the gene ends were 2 bases for V and 1 base for J; bases not matched to a gene: 1. From germline, CDR1 is SGHTA and CDR2 FQGTGA. This CDR3 spans 14 amino acids. The CDR3 spells CASSLGTENTEAFF. Written as DNA, the CDR3 is TGTGCCAGCAGCTTAGGGACAGAGAACACTGAAGCTTTCTTT. The whole variable domain, filled in from reference TRBV7-3 and TRBJ1-1, reads GAGVSQTPSNKVTEKGKYVELRCDPISGHTALYWYRQSLGQGPEFLIYFQGTGAADDSGLPNDRFFAVRPEGSVSTLKIQRTERGDSAVYLCASSLGTENTEAFFGQGTRLTVV.

V gene TRBV7-9 combines with J gene TRBJ1-1; 10 nucleotides line up with TRBD1. CDR3 size: 15 residues. The germline V gene has CDR1 SEHNR and CDR2 FQNEAQ (reference sequence). V lost 5 bases and J lost 4; bases outside the gene matches: 7. The chain's CDR3 is CASSARDRGSTEAFF. The CDR3 DNA follows: TGTGCCAGCAGCGCTCGGGACAGGGGTTCCACTGAAGCTTTCTTT.

The chain has TRBV11-2 and TRBJ2-1; D is unresolved. V lost 8 bases to trimming and J lost 5 bases, with 19 bases between them. Looked up from germline, CDR1 is SGHAT and CDR2 is FQNNGV. This CDR3 spans 15 amino acids. For the CDR3, the DNA is TGTGCCAGCGTCACAACTTTGGGCCATGACAATGAGCAGTTCTTC. It is translated as CASVTTLGHDNEQFF.

The rearrangement joins TRBV7-7 to TRBJ2-1, with D perhaps matching TRBD1 (6 bases). The CDR3 spans 16 residues. Germline CDR1 reads SSHAT; CDR2 reads FNYEAQ (reference sequence). V was cut by 1 base and J by 1 base, with 11 bases left in between. CDR3 protein: CASSLVGHKSYNEQFF. CDR3 coding DNA: TGTGCCAGCAGCTTAGTGGGACACAAGTCCTACAATGAGCAGTTCTTC.

This clone was picked up a small number of times. This chain connects TRBV10-1 to TRBJ2-2, with D perhaps TRBD1 or TRBD2 (5 bases each). Germline assignment: CDR1 WNHNN and CDR2 SYGVQD (reference sequence). The V end was cut by 8 bases, the J end by 2 bases, with 12 bases between. This CDR3 has 14 amino acids. The CDR3 loop reads CASPGTFNTGELFF. CDR3 in DNA: TGCGCCAGCCCCGGGACCTTCAACACCGGGGAGCTGTTTTTT.

The chain has TRBV5-4 and TRBJ1-4; tentatively, D is TRBD1 (6 bases). The V and J ends lost 5 bases and 7 bases respectively, with 15 bases between them. Germline CDR1 reads SGHNT; CDR2 reads YYREEE (reference sequence). This CDR3 is built from 14 residues. The DNA for the CDR3 is TGTGCCAGCAGGGAACAGGGACGGGGTGAAAAACTGTTTTTT. Encoded protein: CASREQGRGEKLFF.

The chain carries TRBV21-1 and TRBJ1-5; the table's TRBD1 call for D was not verified on the DNA. TRBV21-1 is a pseudogene locus. CDR3 length: 19 amino acids. The CDR3 sequence is CASSTRVERNGPFNQPQHF. The CDR3 region has the DNA TGTGCCAGCAGCACCAGGGTCGAAAGGAACGGACCCTTCAATCAGCCCCAGCATTTT.

The rearrangement joins TRBV4-3 to TRBJ2-7, with D possibly being TRBD2 (5 bases). The CDR3 is made up of 14 amino acids. Germline CDR1 and CDR2: LGHNA and YSLEER. V was pared by 2 bases and J by 1 base, with 9 bases between. CDR3 region: CASSQLAQSYEQYF. CDR3 nucleotide sequence: TGCGCCAGCAGCCAACTAGCTCAGTCCTACGAGCAGTACTTC.

The chain uses TRBV18 and TRBJ1-5; D gene ambiguous. The CDR3 has 15 amino acids. Per the germline V gene, CDR1 is KGHSH and CDR2 is LQKENI. Trimming removed 2 bases from V and 1 base from J, with 9 bases in between. The CDR3 spells CASSPENQSNQPQHF. The CDR3 DNA reads as TGTGCCAGCTCACCAGAGAACCAGAGCAATCAGCCCCAGCATTTT.

This clone has a single count. The chain has TRBV30 and TRBJ1-2; D might be TRBD1 (6 bases). CDR3 length: 13 amino acids. Germline CDR1 reads GTSNPN; CDR2 reads SVGIG (reference sequence). Trimming took 4 bases from V and 8 from J, leaving 17 bases between them. Here the CDR3 reads CAWKLGQNAGYTF. The DNA of the CDR3 is TGTGCCTGGAAGCTAGGACAGAACGCGGGCTACACCTTC. Combining the CDR3 with reference TRBV30 and TRBJ1-2 gives the whole variable domain SQTIHQWPATLVQPVGSPLSLECTVEGTSNPNLYWYRQAAGRGLQLLFYSVGIGQISSEVPQNLSASRPQDRQFILSSKKLLLSDSGFYLCAWKLGQNAGYTFGSGTRLTVV.

CDR3 sequence (DNA): TGCGCCAGCAGCGGGGGGACAGGGGGCTCACCCCTCCACTTT. Amino acid sequence: CASSGGTGGSPLHF. V is TRBV4-1 and J is TRBJ1-6; 12 nucleotides match TRBD1. This CDR3 comprises 14 residues. From germline, CDR1 is MGHRA and CDR2 YSYEKL. Losses at the gene ends were 5 bases for V and 10 bases for J; bases not matched to a gene: 3.

To note about this clone: One end of the junction fails to match germline, which may point to a read error. The V and J genes are TRBV7-8 and TRBJ1-6, with 7 bases matching TRBD1. CDR1 is SGHVS and CDR2 is FQNEAQ in the germline V gene. This CDR3 is 20 amino acids long. CDR3 amino acids: CASSPFIIQGFASHNSPLHF. CDR3 bases: TGTGCCAGCAGCCCATTCATCATACAGGGGTTTGCCTCCCATAATTCACCCCTCCACTTT. Together with reference TRBV7-8 and TRBJ1-6, the CDR3 gives the full variable domain: GAGVSQSPRYKVAKRGQDVALRCDPISGHVSLFWYQQALGQGPEFLTYFQNEAQLDKSGLPSDRFFAERPEGSVSTLKIQRTQQEDSAVYLCASSPFIIQGFASHNSPLHFGNGTRLTVT.